This is a list of T cell receptor beta chains from one sample in a study of beta chain features in type 1 diabetes. Method: immunoSEQ multiplex PCR; TCRdb's copy keeps in-frame clones and lacks some. The sample lists more than 300,000 clones, roughly 12% occurring once. The source material was naive CD4+ T cells from blood. These receptors were collected from a man between 18 and 29 years old in good health. Both conserved end residues are part of each CDR3. Each record gives: V gene, J gene, clone size, D gene, CDR3 protein, CDR3 DNA. D genes are given only for firm matches. For some rows the clone size is stated as once, few or many, or as a class when expanded; others skip it.

>TRBV10-3|TRBJ2-1|few|TRBD2
CATTSGGRNEQFF
TGTGCCACAACTAGCGGGGGTAGGAATGAGCAGTTCTTC
>TRBV28|TRBJ1-1|.|.
CASGLRGTRTEAFF
TGTGCCAGCGGCCTCCGGGGAACGAGGACTGAAGCTTTCTTT
>TRBV6-4|TRBJ1-2|few|TRBD1
CASSPGTANYGYTF
TGTGCCAGCAGTCCCGGGACAGCTAACTATGGCTACACCTTC
>TRBV19|TRBJ2-2|few|TRBD1
CASRRGTGFRELFF
TGTGCCAGTAGAAGAGGGACAGGGTTCCGGGAGCTGTTTTTT
>TRBV6-5|TRBJ1-1|few|.
CASRRHLGDTEAFF
TGTGCCAGCAGAAGACACCTAGGGGACACTGAAGCTTTCTTT
>TRBV10-3|TRBJ2-7|once|TRBD1
CAIRGGQGGPQASYEQYF
TGTGCCATCAGGGGGGGACAGGGAGGTCCCCAAGCCTCCTACGAGCAGTACTTC
>TRBV19|TRBJ1-5|.|.
CASMGDVSNQPQHF
TGTGCCAGTATGGGAGACGTGAGCAATCAGCCCCAGCATTTT
>TRBV20-1|TRBJ1-2|.|TRBD1
CSAPTGGGYTF
TGCAGTGCCCCGACAGGGGGCGGCTACACCTTC
>TRBV30|TRBJ2-7|.|.
CAWSVGGGAYEQYF
TGTGCCTGGAGTGTTGGAGGGGGGGCCTACGAGCAGTACTTC
>TRBV29-1|TRBJ2-1|few|.
CSGENGPTRVNEQFF
TGCAGCGGGGAGAATGGACCGACTCGGGTCAATGAGCAGTTCTTC